This entry features one TCR beta chain sequence. Its antigen is not known. This entry belongs to a study of cytotoxic CD8 clonotypes in ibrutinib-treated CLL. The CDR3 length is 16 residues. Germline V gene data show CDR1 as SGHAT and CDR2 as FQNNGV. Trimming left V 2 bases short and J 4 bases short, with 18 bases between. Whole-study results and caveats: Clonality climbed at ibrutinib response, then dropped toward baseline at progression.

T cells were sequenced at a targeted depth of 1 in 200,000 to 1 in 1 million. Only in-frame clones appear in the TCRdb table, and some are missing; sequencing was by immunoSEQ multiplex PCR. The sample has 9,500 to 12,000 clones, roughly four fifths seen once. The input for sequencing was PBMCs, taken at disease progression, from a patient treated with ibrutinib. V is TRBV11-2 and J is TRBJ2-7, with a tentative D call TRBD2 (6 bases). This sequence originates from a human donor with chronic lymphocytic leukemia. The CDR3 DNA reads as TGTGCCAGCAGCTTACAGCTGGAGCGGGTAGTATACGAGCAGTACTTC. The encoded protein is CASSLQLERVVYEQYF.